A single sample gave rise to the 6 T cell receptor beta chains below, sequenced in a study of beta chain features in type 1 diabetes. Notes on the study in general: Shortening of TCRB CDR3s, moderate but significant, appeared in all four CD4+ subsets of Type 1 diabetes patients.

The sequenced template was cDNA made from the entire isolated RNA. TCRdb keeps only in-frame clones here, not all; method: immunoSEQ multiplex PCR. The data contain 200,000 to 300,000 clones, roughly 10% of them singletons. Their specific antigens are unknown. The sample taken for sequencing was naive CD4+ T cells from blood. These receptors all come from a man aged 30 to 39 with type 1 diabetes.

This clone showed up just a few times. The CDR3 nucleotides read TGTGCCAGCTCCCTCAGACAGGACCCCCAAGAGACCCAGTACTTC. Translated: CASSLRQDPQETQYF. The J gene is TRBJ2-5, the V gene TRBV9, with D maybe TRBD1 (6 bases). The CDR3 has 15 amino acids. CDR1 and CDR2 (germline): SGDLS, YYNGEE. V was clipped by 7 bases and J by 1 base, with 17 bases between them.

This clone was recorded a few times. The chain is built from TRBV6-6 and TRBJ2-5; D not certain. This CDR3 has 11 amino acids. The V end lost 7 bases, the J end lost 5 bases, and 8 bases lay between the germline ends. Germline CDR1 reads MNHNY; CDR2 reads SVGAGI (reference sequence). The CDR3 is CASTNSETQYF. The CDR3 bases are TGTGCCAGCACTAATAGTGAGACCCAGTACTTC.

The chain employs TRBV5-1 and TRBJ1-1; D is uncertain. V dropped 1 base and J dropped 3 bases, with 10 bases sitting between them. The CDR3 runs to 14 residues. The germline gives CDR1 SGHRS, CDR2 YFSETQ. The chain's CDR3 is CASSLLNGDTEAFF. CDR3 nucleotides: TGCGCCAGCAGCTTGCTAAACGGTGACACTGAAGCTTTCTTT.

This clone was seen a few times. One end of the junction does not line up with germline, which may come from a read error. This chain uses TRBV7-2 with TRBJ1-2; D call uncertain. This CDR3 has 14 residues. CDR1 SGHTA and CDR2 FQGNSA come from the germline V gene. In DNA form, the CDR3 reads TGCGCCAGCAGCCAAGCTCTACGTTCGGGTGGCTACACCTTC. Translated: CASSQALRSGGYTF.

The sample holds a few counts of this clone. The chain joins TRBV11-3 to TRBJ2-1; 9 nucleotides agree with TRBD1. Losses at the gene ends were 6 bases for V and 2 bases for J; bases not matched to a gene: 5. Germline values: CDR1 SGHNT, CDR2 YENEEA. This CDR3 has 15 residues. The CDR3: CASSPDRGTYNEQFF. The CDR3 bases are TGTGCCAGCAGTCCCGACAGGGGGACCTACAATGAGCAGTTCTTC.

CDR3 bases: TGTGCCAGCAGCTCGACTAGCGGGGGTTACAATGAGCAGTTCTTC. It encodes CASSSTSGGYNEQFF. This sequence joins TRBV11-3 and TRBJ2-1; 12 positions match TRBD2. The CDR3 is 15 amino acids. Looked up from germline, CDR1 is SGHNT and CDR2 is YENEEA. The J segment lost 4 bases and the V segment lost 4 bases, leaving 2 bases of the junction unmatched.